This passage covers 17 T cell receptor beta chains from one sample sequenced in a study of blood T cell repertoires in COVID-19. Clones were sequenced by immunoSEQ multiplex PCR, and TCRdb holds only the in-frame ones, with some missing. Of more than 200,000 clones in the sample, 85% to 90% were seen once. Sequenced material: peripheral blood. These receptors were obtained from a man aged 80 or over with acute or convalescent COVID-19.

The chain combines TRBV7-9 with TRBJ1-1; a weak D match, TRBD1 (5 bases). The CDR3 runs to 14 residues. V was clipped by 4 bases and J by 2 bases, with 11 bases between them. Germline V gives CDR1 SEHNR, CDR2 FQNEAQ (reference sequence). The CDR3 loop is CASSYGQVNTEAFF. The CDR3 nucleotides read TGTGCCAGCAGCTACGGACAAGTTAACACTGAAGCTTTCTTT.

CDR3 in amino acids: CASSSPTRQAGGELFF. CDR3 nucleotides: TGTGCCAGCAGTTCCCCCACAAGACAGGCGGGCGGGGAGCTGTTTTTT. This sequence joins TRBV28 and TRBJ2-2; TRBD1 is a possible D gene (6 bases). CDR1 and CDR2 from the germline V gene are MDHEN and SYDVKM. This CDR3 is 16 amino acids long. Trimming removed 4 bases at V and 7 bases at J, with 19 bases between.

This rearrangement joins TRBV6-4 to TRBJ1-1; D is unclear. V lost 4 bases and J 4 bases, leaving 10 bases between the germline ends. There are 13 residues in the CDR3. Germline V gene sequence: CDR1 MRHNA, CDR2 SNTAGT. The CDR3 sequence: CASSVQAGTEAFF. DNA of the CDR3: TGTGCCAGCAGTGTTCAGGCGGGCACTGAAGCTTTCTTT.

The chain couples TRBV24-1 to TRBJ2-1; D call uncertain. The germline V and J ends were trimmed by 4 bases and 0 bases, with 15 bases remaining between them. The CDR3 length is 17 residues. Germline assignment: CDR1 KGHDR and CDR2 SFDVKD. The CDR3 bases are TGTGCCACCAGTGACTCGTCCCAGGCAAGCTCCTACAATGAGCAGTTCTTC. As protein: CATSDSSQASSYNEQFF.

This clone was seen more than once but under ten times. The rearrangement joins TRBV5-1 to TRBJ1-1; D is possibly TRBD1 (5 bases). V was pared by 4 bases and J by 1 base, with 17 bases between. The CDR3 has 16 residues. Germline CDR1 SGHRS, CDR2 YFSETQ. The CDR3: CASSLTAQTPNTEAFF. The CDR3 bases are TGCGCCAGCAGCCTGACAGCGCAAACTCCGAACACTGAAGCTTTCTTT.

The rearrangement links TRBV7-9 to TRBJ2-5, with a possible D match to TRBD1 (5 bases). CDR1 SEHNR and CDR2 FQNEAQ come from the germline V gene (reference sequence). The CDR3 covers 14 residues. V was clipped by 5 bases and J by 1 base, with 11 bases between them. The CDR3 nucleotides read TGTGCCAGCAGCCAGGATGGGGCCCAAGAGACCCAGTACTTC. The encoded protein is CASSQDGAQETQYF.

The chain employs TRBV18 and TRBJ2-5; 7 bases are shared with TRBD1. Germline CDR1 and CDR2: KGHSH and LQKENI. After removal of 0 bases from V and 6 bases from J, the junction contained 13 bases not matched to a gene. The CDR3 runs 17 residues. CDR3 DNA: TGTGCCAGCTCACCACCCCAGGGGGAAATCGCGAGTAAGACCCAGTACTTC. Translating it yields CASSPPQGEIASKTQYF.

The chain couples TRBV4-1 to TRBJ2-1; 11 bases align to TRBD2. This CDR3 contains 17 residues. Per the germline V gene, CDR1 is MGHRA and CDR2 is YSYEKL. The V segment lost 1 base and the J segment 6 bases; nucleotides outside the gene matches: 8. The CDR3 sequence is CASSQVLAGAPGNEQFF. In nucleotides, the CDR3 is TGCGCCAGCAGCCAAGTACTAGCGGGGGCCCCCGGCAATGAGCAGTTCTTC.

On this clone itself: This specimen includes other DNA sequences encoding the same CDR3. J is TRBJ1-2 and V is TRBV3-1 (or the pseudogene TRBV3-2), with D uncertain. CDR3 size: 12 residues. V lost 1 base to trimming and J lost 3 bases, with 3 bases between them. Germline CDR1 LGHDT, CDR2 YNNKEL (reference sequence). This CDR3 is CASSQGDYGYTF. CDR3 sequence (DNA): TGTGCCAGCAGCCAAGGCGACTATGGCTACACCTTC.

The rearrangement joins TRBV28 to TRBJ2-4; the match to TRBD2 covers 13 bases. CDR3 size: 16 residues. Germline CDR1 and CDR2: MDHEN and SYDVKM. V shed 7 bases and J 4 bases; nucleotides not matched to a gene: 7. In nucleotides, the CDR3 is TGTGCCAGCATGGGGACTAGCGGGATAGCAAAAAACATTCAGTACTTC. The encoded protein is CASMGTSGIAKNIQYF.

The CDR3 protein is CASSPRVSLGRFEQYF. Written as DNA, the CDR3 is TGTGCCAGTAGTCCAAGGGTTAGCCTGGGGAGATTCGAGCAGTACTTC. This sequence joins TRBV19 and TRBJ2-7; D may be TRBD2 (5 bases). V was pared by 5 bases and J by 6 bases, with 23 bases between. This CDR3 spans 16 amino acids. CDR1 is LNHDA, CDR2 SQIVND, per germline (reference sequence).

The V call is TRBV14, the J call TRBJ2-3; the D is unclear. The CDR3 covers 12 residues. The germline V gene has CDR1 SGHDN and CDR2 FVKESK. V was pared by 9 bases and J by 4 bases, with 11 bases between. This CDR3 reads CASSNSPDTQYF. In DNA, the CDR3 is TGTGCCAGTTCCAACTCCCCAGATACGCAGTATTTT. The full variable domain, its missing parts supplied by reference TRBV14 and TRBJ2-3, is EAGVTQFPSHSVIEKGQTVTLRCDPISGHDNLYWYRRVMGKEIKFLLHFVKESKQDESGMPNNRFLAERTGGTYSTLKVQPAELEDSGVYFCASSNSPDTQYFGPGTRLTVL.

The J gene is TRBJ1-5, the V gene TRBV19; 9 bases align to TRBD1. The CDR3 spans 14 residues. Germline V gene data show CDR1 as LNHDA and CDR2 as SQIVND (reference sequence). The trim removed 7 bases at V and 5 bases at J, leaving 6 bases unmatched. CDR3 region: CASTPGQGYQPQHF. Written as DNA, the CDR3 is TGTGCCAGTACTCCGGGACAGGGTTATCAGCCCCAGCATTTT.

This sequence joins TRBV7-3 and TRBJ2-7; 7 bases fit TRBD2. V dropped 4 bases and J dropped 6; count of bases not matched to a gene: 9. The germline V gene encodes CDR1 SGHTA and CDR2 FQGTGA. This CDR3 has 14 residues. In DNA, the CDR3 is TGTGCCAGCAGCTCTGGACTAGTCGGAAGCGAGCAGTACTTC. Amino acid sequence: CASSSGLVGSEQYF.

The chain joins TRBV7-9 to TRBJ2-3, with 8 bases that match TRBD1. The CDR3 consists of 15 residues. V shed 4 bases and J 0 bases; nucleotides not matched to a gene: 3. Germline V CDR1 and CDR2: SEHNR, FQNEAQ (reference sequence). CDR3: CASSSRDRSTDTQYF. The CDR3 DNA reads as TGTGCCAGCAGCTCTCGGGACAGGAGCACAGATACGCAGTATTTT.

The gene calls are TRBV11-2 and TRBJ2-3; 7 bases map to TRBD1. V lost 3 bases to trimming and J lost 3 bases; unmatched junction nucleotides: 6. The germline gives CDR1 SGHAT, CDR2 FQNNGV. The CDR3 contains 15 residues. The CDR3 DNA follows: TGTGCCAGCAGCTTGGGACAGACTATTACAGATACGCAGTATTTT. This sequence encodes CASSLGQTITDTQYF.

The V and J genes are TRBV6-2 or TRBV6-3 and TRBJ2-7, with 8 nucleotides matching TRBD1. This CDR3 comprises 15 residues. The trim removed 4 bases at V and 4 bases at J, leaving 9 bases unmatched. Germline assignment: CDR1 MNHEY and CDR2 SVGEGT. The CDR3 region is CASSSLWTGQYEQYF. CDR3 bases: TGTGCCAGCAGTTCCCTCTGGACAGGGCAGTACGAGCAGTACTTC.